What follows is one T cell receptor (beta chain) and its context. This specimen belongs to a study of T cells in Graves' hyperthyroidism and ophthalmopathy. Turning to the study itself: Peripheral blood was collected at initial diagnosis, before any treatment.

Researchers defined stable Graves' hyperthyroidism as no ophthalmopathy progression within 18 months. Exclusion followed for patients with uncontrolled infection, other autoimmune disease, pregnancy or lactation. Fresh peripheral blood, 9.5 to 10 ml of it, supplied the PBMCs. Germline CDR1 SEHNR, CDR2 FQNEAQ (reference sequence). With 6 bases removed from V and 1 base from J, the gap between germline ends came to 19 bases. This CDR3 region has 16 residues. There were TCR beta CDR3 regions amplified from RNA transcripts. A set of HTBI primers served as the primers for a first-round RT-PCR of the TCR CDR3. Using its own MiXCR run on the multiplex PCR reads, TCRdb lists one record per CDR3 protein. Of approximately 710,000 distinct CDR3 sequences listed, 15% to 20% were seen once; the top ten hold about 16%.

The sample comprised blood. V gene TRBV7-9 combines with J gene TRBJ2-7; possibly TRBD2 for D (5 bases). The TCR originated in a man aged 45 to 65 with Graves' hyperthyroidism. The CDR3 loop reads CASSLQAGRRSYEQYF. DNA of the CDR3: TGTGCCAGCAGTCTCCAGGCCGGCAGGAGGTCCTACGAGCAGTACTTC.